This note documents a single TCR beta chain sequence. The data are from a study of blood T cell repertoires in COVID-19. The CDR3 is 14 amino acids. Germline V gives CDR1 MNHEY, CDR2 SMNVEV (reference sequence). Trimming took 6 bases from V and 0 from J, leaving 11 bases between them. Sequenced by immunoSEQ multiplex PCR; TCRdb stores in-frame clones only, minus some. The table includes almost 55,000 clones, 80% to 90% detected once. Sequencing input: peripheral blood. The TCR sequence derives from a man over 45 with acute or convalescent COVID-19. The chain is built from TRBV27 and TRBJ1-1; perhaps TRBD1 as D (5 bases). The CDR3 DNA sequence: TGTGCCAGCAGCTGGGGCGGACTGAACACTGAAGCTTTCTTT. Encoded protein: CASSWGGLNTEAFF.